This TCR beta chain stems from a study of response to subunit inactivated influenza vaccine. Findings and caveats of the study: Authors suggested few new T cells are recruited by each seasonal influenza vaccination.

The CDR3 loop spans 12 amino acids. The germline V gene has CDR1 SQVTM and CDR2 ANQGSEA. V was clipped by 6 bases and J by 0 bases, with 3 bases between them. By frequency in the sample, this clonotype is medium-sized. Antigen: not known. One entry per CDR3 protein, called by TCRdb with MiXCR from the RT-PCR reads. This table holds fewer than 600,000 distinct CDR3 sequences, roughly 7.9% found once. The source is a man aged 45 to 70 who received an inactivated influenza vaccine. Sequenced material: PBMCs from blood, taken around 25 months after vaccination. The chain couples TRBV29-1 to TRBJ2-6; D is ambiguous. In DNA, the CDR3 is TGCAGCGTGAACTCTGGGGCCAACGTCCTGACTTTC. Encoded protein: CSVNSGANVLTF.